This T cell receptor beta chain comes out of a study of shared clonotypes between healthy human individuals. CD45RO-negative cells were positively selected for CCR7, leaving out terminally differentiated effector memory CD45RA+ cells. V was clipped by 0 bases and J by 2 bases; unmatched bases: 6. The length of the CDR3 is 16 residues. Germline V CDR1 and CDR2: SGHNT, YYREEE (reference sequence). Generated by immunoSEQ multiplex PCR, the TCRdb table keeps only in-frame clones and is missing some. The table records around 2,000,000 clones, 85% to 95% of them present only once. The sequence derives from a man between 18 and 29 years old in good health. Some clones in this sample may be carry-over from other donors' samples. The sample comprised naive CD8+ T cells from PBMCs. The chain has TRBV5-4 and TRBJ2-7, with 9 bases that match TRBD2. CDR3 sequence (DNA): TGTGCCAGCAGCTTGGACTCCGGCGGGAGGGCCTACGAGCAGTACTTC. This translates into CASSLDSGGRAYEQYF.